One sample yielded the 31 T cell receptor beta chains listed below, sequenced in a study of T cell repertoires in cytomegalovirus infection. TCRdb used MiXCR to reprocess the reads, holding one entry per CDR3 protein. This sample yields about 140,000 distinct CDR3 sequences, of which 5% to 6.5% are seen a single time; about a sixth belongs to the top ten. The sequencing sample was made of PBMCs. Receptor source: a human donor in good health (CMV status not recorded). Some clones in this sample may be carry-over from other donors' samples.

This clonotype turned up a few times. The CDR3 reads CASSLGRRTNTGELFF. CDR3 DNA sequence: TGTGCCAGCAGCTTAGGTCGGCGTACGAACACCGGGGAGCTGTTTTTT. This sequence joins TRBV11-2 and TRBJ2-2; D gene uncertain. Looked up from germline, CDR1 is SGHAT and CDR2 is FQNNGV. V lost 1 base, J lost 0 bases, and 9 bases lay in between. The CDR3 is 16 residues long.

This clonotype turned up a few times. The rearrangement links TRBV20-1 to TRBJ2-1, with 9 nucleotides matching TRBD1. CDR3 length: 16 amino acids. Germline V CDR1 and CDR2: DFQATT, SNEGSKA (reference sequence). J lost 5 bases, V lost 5 bases, and 13 bases had no gene match. The CDR3 DNA is TGCAGTGCTTTTTCTACCGGGACAGGGATCGACAATGAGCAGTTCTTC. Amino acid sequence: CSAFSTGTGIDNEQFF.

This clonotype was counted many times. This rearrangement joins TRBV7-2 to TRBJ1-4; D may be TRBD1 (5 bases). The CDR3 is made up of 13 amino acids. V shed 1 base and J shed 15 bases, with 15 bases lying between them. CDR1 and CDR2 from the germline V gene are SGHTA and FQGNSA. The CDR3 here is CASSLGPGWGMFF. CDR3 sequence (DNA): TGTGCCAGCAGCTTAGGCCCGGGTTGGGGCATGTTTTTT.

Many counts were recorded for this clonotype. V usage is TRBV7-9 and J usage is TRBJ1-1; maybe TRBD1 (5 bases). CDR1 SEHNR and CDR2 FQNEAQ come from the germline V gene (reference sequence). V was trimmed by 6 bases and J by 1 base, leaving 9 bases between them. This CDR3 has 13 amino acids. CDR3 sequence: CASSPGGNTEAFF. The CDR3 DNA is TGTGCCAGCAGTCCCGGGGGGAACACTGAAGCTTTCTTT.

The sample holds a few counts of this clonotype. V is TRBV20-1 and J is TRBJ1-2, with 7 bases that match TRBD1. This CDR3 contains 13 residues. Germline V gives CDR1 DFQATT, CDR2 SNEGSKA (reference sequence). The V segment lost 5 bases and the J segment 5 bases; nucleotides outside the gene matches: 8. The CDR3 DNA reads as TGCAGTGCTCACCGGGACAGCTTATATGGCTACACCTTC. Its protein is CSAHRDSLYGYTF.

The sample holds many counts of this clonotype. The V call is TRBV25-1, the J call TRBJ1-2, with no clear D. V was shortened by 5 bases and J by 4 bases, with 17 bases between the two germline ends. There are 15 residues in the CDR3. Germline V lookup: CDR1 MGHDK, CDR2 SYGVNS. The CDR3 region is CASSPFEMGPYGYTF. CDR3 in DNA: TGTGCCAGCAGTCCTTTTGAAATGGGCCCCTATGGCTACACCTTC.

Ten or more counts support this clonotype. V and J are TRBV5-1 and TRBJ2-1, with TRBD1 identical over 11 bases. V was pared by 4 bases and J by 8 bases, with 8 bases of the junction left unmatched. This CDR3 region has 15 residues. CDR1 is SGHRS, CDR2 YFSETQ, per germline. CDR3 nucleotides: TGCGCCAGCAGCCTAGGACAGGGGGCTCAGGATGAGCAGTTCTTC. Translating gives CASSLGQGAQDEQFF.

This clonotype was detected only a few times. The V and J genes are TRBV5-1 and TRBJ1-1, with D perhaps matching TRBD1 (5 bases). Germline V gene sequence: CDR1 SGHRS, CDR2 YFSETQ. Trimming removed 6 bases at V and 2 bases at J, with 11 bases between. The CDR3 totals 13 residues. CDR3 loop: CASKAGSNTEAFF. Written as DNA, the CDR3 is TGCGCCAGCAAGGCAGGGAGCAACACTGAAGCTTTCTTT.

This clonotype was counted only a few times. J is TRBJ1-1 and V is TRBV4-2; D is uncertain. The germline gives CDR1 LGHNA, CDR2 YNFKEQ. The CDR3 covers 14 residues. V was shortened by 3 bases and J by 7 bases, with 15 bases between the two germline ends. Here the CDR3 DNA reads TGTGCCAGCAGCCAGGATGGACGGTTTGGTGAAGCTTTCTTT. The encoded protein is CASSQDGRFGEAFF.

This clonotype was recorded at least ten times. CDR3 nucleotide sequence: TGTGCCAGCAGCTCGGGGGCGGGGGTGAATCTGAACACTGAAGCTTTCTTT. This encodes CASSSGAGVNLNTEAFF. The V gene is TRBV7-9, the J gene TRBJ1-1; TRBD1 might be the D (6 bases). Trimming took 4 bases from V and 0 from J, leaving 18 bases between them. The CDR3 extends over 17 amino acids. In germline, CDR1 is SEHNR, CDR2 FQNEAQ (reference sequence). Based on the CDR3 plus reference TRBV7-9 and TRBJ1-1, the full variable domain is DTGVSQNPRHKITKRGQNVTFRCDPISEHNRLYWYRQTLGQGPEFLTYFQNEAQLEKSRLLSDRFSAERPKGSFSTLEIQRTEQGDSAMYLCASSSGAGVNLNTEAFFGQGTRLTVV.

This clonotype was detected many times. The rearrangement uses TRBV28 and TRBJ1-5; maybe TRBD1 (6 bases). From germline, CDR1 is MDHEN and CDR2 SYDVKM. Trimming took 11 bases from V and 0 from J, leaving 17 bases between them. The CDR3 extends over 15 amino acids. CDR3 amino acids: CAAEGRGYSNQPQHF. DNA for the CDR3: TGTGCCGCCGAGGGCAGGGGTTATAGCAATCAGCCCCAGCATTTT.

This clonotype was seen repeatedly, ten times or more. The rearrangement joins TRBV7-2 to TRBJ1-5; 9 bases are shared with TRBD1. V gave up 2 bases and J gave up 7 bases; unmatched junction bases: 6. This CDR3 contains 15 residues. The germline CDR1 and CDR2 sequences are SGHTA and FQGNSA. CDR3 bases: TGTGCCAGCAGCTTAAGGGACAGGGCATGGCAGCCCCAGCATTTT. It codes for CASSLRDRAWQPQHF. The full variable domain, with the rest looked up from reference TRBV7-2 and TRBJ1-5, is GAGVSQSPSNKVTEKGKDVELRCDPISGHTALYWYRQSLGQGLEFLIYFQGNSAPDKSGLPSDRFSAERTGGSVSTLTIQRTQQEDSAVYLCASSLRDRAWQPQHFGDGTRLSIL.

At least ten counts were recorded for this clonotype. The chain recombines TRBV28 with TRBJ1-2, with D perhaps matching TRBD1 (6 bases). Germline V gene sequence: CDR1 MDHEN, CDR2 SYDVKM. The CDR3 loop spans 13 amino acids. Trimming took off 9 bases at V and 4 bases at J, with 15 bases between the two ends. The chain's CDR3 is CASLTGRTYGYTF. CDR3 coding DNA: TGTGCCAGTCTGACAGGTCGGACCTATGGCTACACCTTC.

This clonotype was seen ten or more times. This chain links TRBV7-2 with TRBJ1-3; D is unclear. CDR3 length: 17 amino acids. Between the trimmed V and J ends, which lost 4 bases and 0 bases, there was a span of 16 bases. The germline V gene has CDR1 SGHTA and CDR2 FQGNSA. The DNA of the CDR3 is TGTGCCAGCAGCTCCCCGAGGAGGGTGAGCTCTGGAAACACCATATATTTT. Amino acid sequence: CASSSPRRVSSGNTIYF.

There are many counts of this clonotype. This chain joins TRBV7-8 and TRBJ2-1, with 7 bases lining up with TRBD2. The CDR3 is made up of 17 amino acids. Unmatched junction bases numbered 21, after V lost 4 bases and J lost 12 bases. CDR1 is SGHVS, CDR2 FQNEAQ, per germline. CDR3 amino acids: CASSSPGWVAGTSGQFF. CDR3 nucleotides: TGTGCCAGCAGCTCTCCCGGGTGGGTAGCGGGCACCTCCGGGCAGTTCTTC. The variable domain in full, completed from reference TRBV7-8 and TRBJ2-1, reads GAGVSQSPRYKVAKRGQDVALRCDPISGHVSLFWYQQALGQGPEFLTYFQNEAQLDKSGLPSDRFFAERPEGSVSTLKIQRTQQEDSAVYLCASSSPGWVAGTSGQFFGPGTRLTVL.

This clonotype was observed many times. The rearrangement uses TRBV14 and TRBJ1-6; possible D gene TRBD1, 5 bases. The germline V gene encodes CDR1 SGHDN and CDR2 FVKESK. This CDR3 has 18 residues. Trimming removed 0 bases from V and 8 bases from J, with 20 bases in between. For the CDR3, the DNA is TGTGCCAGCAGCCAAGATCCGGCTGTGGGGGGAGTGCATTCACCCCTCCACTTT. This codes for CASSQDPAVGGVHSPLHF.

This clonotype has a count of ten or more. The V call is TRBV27, the J call TRBJ2-5; possibly TRBD2 for D (6 bases). The V end was cut by 6 bases, the J end by 7 bases, with 18 bases between. This CDR3 has 14 amino acids. Per germline, CDR1 MNHEY and CDR2 SMNVEV (reference sequence). The CDR3 nucleotides are TGTGCCAGCAGCTTAGGTGGACACGGGGGGACCCAGTACTTC. Encoded protein: CASSLGGHGGTQYF.

This chain connects TRBV27 to TRBJ2-1; TRBD1 matches at 9 bases. V trimming: 7 bases; J trimming: 5 bases; junction bases outside the gene matches: 9. The germline V gene has CDR1 MNHEY and CDR2 SMNVEV (reference sequence). The CDR3 is made up of 15 amino acids. The CDR3 region is CASTSGTGPHNEQFF. The CDR3 nucleotides read TGTGCCAGCACCTCCGGGACAGGGCCCCACAATGAGCAGTTCTTC.

Ten or more counts support this clonotype. DNA of the CDR3: TGTGCCAGCAGCTCCCGCTTTGTCCTGAACACTGAAGCTTTCTTT. This gives the protein CASSSRFVLNTEAFF. The chain combines TRBV7-8 with TRBJ1-1; D is unresolved. Germline assignment: CDR1 SGHVS and CDR2 FQNEAQ. Trimming took off 4 bases at V and 0 bases at J, with 12 bases between the two ends. The CDR3 consists of 15 residues.

This clonotype has more than one count but fewer than ten. Here the CDR3 DNA reads TGTGCCAGTAGTACAACAGGGGGGGCAAATCAGCCCCAGCATTTT. Its translation: CASSTTGGANQPQHF. The chain employs TRBV19 and TRBJ1-5; 8 nucleotides agree with TRBD1. In germline, CDR1 is LNHDA, CDR2 SQIVND (reference sequence). Trimming took 4 bases from V and 4 from J; bases not matched to a gene: 6. CDR3 length equals 15 residues.

The chain employs TRBV12-3 or TRBV12-4 and TRBJ2-2, with a possible D match to TRBD1 (5 bases). Trimming left V 4 bases short and J 5 bases short, with 14 bases between. CDR3 size: 15 residues. CDR3 sequence (DNA): TGTGCCAGCAGTTCACAGGCCCCAGGGACCGGGGAGCTGTTTTTT. It yields the protein CASSSQAPGTGELFF.

This chain uses TRBV4-3 with TRBJ2-2, with D unresolved. The CDR3 covers 16 residues. Per the germline V gene, CDR1 is LGHNA and CDR2 is YSLEER. Between the trimmed V and J ends, which lost 2 bases and 3 bases, there was a span of 13 bases. CDR3 nucleotides: TGCGCCAGCAGCCAAACCCTGGGAAGGGACACCGGGGAGCTGTTTTTT. Protein sequence: CASSQTLGRDTGELFF.

This clonotype was seen many times. This chain connects TRBV20-1 to TRBJ2-7; 9 positions match TRBD2. Germline lookup yields CDR1 DFQATT and CDR2 SNEGSKA (reference sequence). V was pared by 5 bases and J by 2 bases, with 16 bases of the junction left unmatched. The CDR3 covers 17 residues. This CDR3 reads CSASPPGVSGGTYEQYF. For the CDR3, the DNA is TGCAGTGCTTCCCCCCCCGGGGTTAGCGGGGGCACCTACGAGCAGTACTTC.

At least ten counts were recorded for this clonotype. The chain has TRBV10-3 and TRBJ1-3; 11 nucleotides agree with TRBD1. The CDR3 length is 15 residues. Germline loops: CDR1 ENHRY, CDR2 SYGVKD. Trimming cost V 11 bases and J 3 bases; bases outside gene matches: 9. Written as DNA, the CDR3 is TGTGCCTCAACACCGGGGACAGGGGGTGGAAACACCATATATTTT. Translated, it gives CASTPGTGGGNTIYF.

At least ten counts were recorded for this clonotype. The chain employs TRBV7-9 and TRBJ2-3; D perhaps matches TRBD2 (6 bases). In germline, CDR1 is SEHNR, CDR2 FQNEAQ (reference sequence). V lost 5 bases and J 1 base, leaving 13 bases between the germline ends. This CDR3 is 15 amino acids long. CDR3 sequence (DNA): TGTGCCAGCAGCGCACCGGGGGACGGCACAGATACGCAGTATTTT. Residues: CASSAPGDGTDTQYF.

The chain couples TRBV30 to TRBJ1-3, with D unresolved. Germline V lookup: CDR1 GTSNPN, CDR2 SVGIG (reference sequence). Trimming removed 0 bases at V and 1 base at J, with 7 bases between. The CDR3 extends over 14 amino acids. DNA for the CDR3: TGTGCCTGGAGTGTTCGGAGGTCTGGAAACACCATATATTTT. It encodes CAWSVRRSGNTIYF.

This clonotype came up many times. This chain uses TRBV7-9 with TRBJ1-2; possible D gene TRBD1, 6 bases. CDR3 length: 13 residues. Trimming removed 5 bases at V and 3 bases at J, with 10 bases between. In germline, CDR1 is SEHNR, CDR2 FQNEAQ (reference sequence). CDR3 in amino acids: CASSRTDHYGYTF. The CDR3 bases are TGTGCCAGCAGCCGGACAGACCACTATGGCTACACCTTC.

In its sample, this clonotype was seen many times. The V call is TRBV7-2, the J call TRBJ2-3; 8 nucleotides align to TRBD2. Germline V gene sequence: CDR1 SGHTA, CDR2 FQGNSA. The CDR3 runs to 15 residues. V shed 5 bases, J shed 2 bases, and the junction held 6 bases outside the gene matches. The CDR3 region is CASSASGGATDTQYF. CDR3 nucleotide sequence: TGTGCCAGCAGCGCCTCCGGGGGGGCCACAGATACGCAGTATTTT.

The sample holds many counts of this clonotype. The chain is built from TRBV7-2 and TRBJ1-2, with a tentative D call TRBD1 (6 bases). The V gene's germline CDR1 is SGHTA and CDR2 FQGNSA. CDR3 length equals 14 residues. Trimming removed 5 bases at V and 4 bases at J, with 14 bases between. The CDR3 DNA reads as TGTGCCAGCAGCCTACCTGACAGGTCCTATGGCTACACCTTC. Translating it yields CASSLPDRSYGYTF.

The chain employs TRBV24-1 and TRBJ2-1; 10 nucleotides match TRBD2. The CDR3 loop spans 14 amino acids. The germline V gene encodes CDR1 KGHDR and CDR2 SFDVKD. V was clipped by 1 base and J by 12 bases; unmatched bases: 5. The CDR3 spells CATSDFERGGGQFF. As DNA, the CDR3 is TGTGCCACCAGTGATTTTGAGCGGGGGGGGGGGCAGTTCTTC.

This clonotype was found many times. The CDR3 reads CASSLRTSMGTDTQYF. DNA of the CDR3: TGTGCCAGCAGCTTGCGAACTAGTATGGGTACAGATACGCAGTATTTT. J is TRBJ2-3 and V is TRBV7-2; D is perhaps TRBD2 (5 bases). The V gene's germline CDR1 is SGHTA and CDR2 FQGNSA. V shed 3 bases and J shed 3 bases, with 16 bases lying between them. The CDR3 runs 16 residues.